This T cell receptor beta chain was found in a study of T-cell memory formation after mild COVID-19. The V end was cut by 4 bases, the J end by 5 bases, with 12 bases between. The CDR3 loop spans 13 amino acids. Germline V CDR1 and CDR2: SGDLS, YYNGEE. A single record per CDR3 protein comes from TCRdb applying MiXCR to the 5' RACE reads. The table lists 92,000 or so distinct CDR3 sequences, more than 10% of them singletons. The source material was PBMCs or a T cell subset sorted from them (not recorded which). This TCR was sampled from an adult woman who had mild COVID-19 (a few samples of this study predate the infection). Cell type and time point are not known. The V gene is TRBV9, the J gene TRBJ2-5, with D tentatively TRBD2 (7 bases). CDR3 nucleotide sequence: TGTGCCAGCAGCACCGGGGGGCAGGAGACCCAGTACTTC. Amino acids: CASSTGGQETQYF.